These 16 T cell receptor beta chains were sequenced from one sample in a study of blood T cell repertoires in COVID-19. TCRdb's table, derived via immunoSEQ multiplex PCR, lists solely in-frame clones and lacks some. The sample lists some 270,000 clones, about 88% occurring once. Sample: peripheral blood. The receptors come from a woman aged 40 to 50 who had recovered from COVID-19.

This clone was found once. The chain combines TRBV25-1 with TRBJ2-3, with D possibly TRBD2 on 6 matching bases. The V gene's germline CDR1 is MGHDK and CDR2 SYGVNS. There are 15 residues in the CDR3. Trimming took off 10 bases at V and 2 bases at J, with 19 bases between the two ends. The CDR3 here is CATAPRTTNTDTQYF. The DNA for the CDR3 is TGTGCCACCGCCCCAAGGACTACTAACACAGATACGCAGTATTTT. Full variable domain (outside the CDR3, taken from reference TRBV25-1 and TRBJ2-3): EADIYQTPRYLVIGTGKKITLECSQTMGHDKMYWYQQDPGMELHLIHYSYGVNSTEKGDLSSESTVSRIRTEHFPLTLESARPSHTSQYLCATAPRTTNTDTQYFGPGTRLTVL.

The genes are TRBV4-1 and TRBJ1-2; no firm D call. The CDR3 loop spans 12 amino acids. V was clipped by 1 base and J by 6 bases, with 6 bases between them. Germline CDR1 MGHRA, CDR2 YSYEKL. The CDR3 DNA is TGCGCCAGCAGCCAAGGACGGGATGGCTACACCTTC. Translation: CASSQGRDGYTF.

The chain uses TRBV15 and TRBJ2-2; D is undetermined. The length of the CDR3 is 17 residues. CDR1 and CDR2 from the germline V gene are LNHNV and YYDKDF (reference sequence). V lost 3 bases, J lost 2 bases, and 16 bases lay in between. CDR3 region: CATSSRGILGNTGELFF. The CDR3 DNA reads as TGTGCCACCAGCAGTCGAGGCATTTTGGGTAACACCGGGGAGCTGTTTTTT.

V usage is TRBV11-2 and J usage is TRBJ1-5; TRBD1 might be the D (5 bases). There are 15 residues in the CDR3. Germline CDR1 reads SGHAT; CDR2 reads FQNNGV. With 4 bases removed from V and 3 bases from J, the gap between germline ends came to 13 bases. The chain's CDR3 is CASSSGQAPNQPQHF. The CDR3 DNA reads as TGTGCCAGCAGCTCAGGGCAGGCCCCCAATCAGCCCCAGCATTTT.

The DNA for the CDR3 is TGTGCCATCAGCGTTATTAGCAATCAGCCCCAGCATTTT. Residues: CAISVISNQPQHF. This chain joins TRBV10-3 and TRBJ1-5; D gene unclear. V shed 6 bases and J shed 0 bases, with 6 bases lying between them. CDR3 length: 13 amino acids. Germline assignment: CDR1 ENHRY and CDR2 SYGVKD.

The chain couples TRBV12-3 or TRBV12-4 to TRBJ2-1; D possibly corresponds to TRBD2 (5 bases). This CDR3 is 12 amino acids long. V gave up 7 bases and J gave up 10 bases, with 14 bases separating them. The CDR3 region is CASTLEGREQFF. The CDR3 nucleotides read TGTGCCAGCACCCTAGAGGGCCGGGAGCAGTTCTTC.

The chain is built from TRBV30 and TRBJ1-6; no definite D call. Per the germline V gene, CDR1 is GTSNPN and CDR2 is SVGIG (reference sequence). With 0 bases removed from V and 7 bases from J, the gap between germline ends came to 10 bases. This CDR3 is built from 14 residues. DNA for the CDR3: TGTGCCTGGAGTGTATGGGCAGAAAATTCACCCCTCCACTTT. It is translated as CAWSVWAENSPLHF.

This chain uses TRBV19 with TRBJ1-1; D unclear. This CDR3 comprises 14 residues. Looked up from germline, CDR1 is LNHDA and CDR2 is SQIVND (reference sequence). Trimming shortened V by 1 base and J by 1 base, and 7 bases separated the two germline ends. CDR3 in DNA: TGTGCCAGTAGTATAGCGAGCGGGAACACTGAAGCTTTCTTT. Translated: CASSIASGNTEAFF.

Details on this clone: An end of the junction differs from the germline gene, which may be a read error. This chain connects TRBV5-5 to TRBJ2-7, with D possibly being TRBD2 (5 bases). CDR1 is SGHKS, CDR2 YYEKEE, per germline (reference sequence). The CDR3 totals 13 residues. CDR3 nucleotide sequence: TGTGCCAGCAGCTTGGAGCGGTCCTTCGAGCAGTACTTC. It codes for CASSLERSFEQYF.

The CDR3: CASSGTPGQQETQYF. For the CDR3, the DNA is TGTGCCAGCAGCGGCACTCCGGGACAGCAAGAGACCCAGTACTTC. The chain joins TRBV3-1 (or the pseudogene TRBV3-2) to TRBJ2-5, with 7 bases fitting TRBD1. After removal of 5 bases from V and 2 bases from J, the junction contained 8 bases not matched to a gene. CDR1 and CDR2 (germline): LGHDT, YNNKEL (reference sequence). The CDR3 is 15 residues long.

Remarks on this clone: Since the CDR3 does not end with the conserved phenylalanine or tryptophan, this likely comes from a read error. Because the CDR3's place on the DNA is in doubt, the DNA is left out and the CDR3 is given as listed by TCRdb. The chain couples TRBV27 to TRBJ2-7; TRBD2 is taken as the D call from the table, unchecked against the DNA. CDR1 and CDR2 from the germline V gene are MNHEY and SMNVEV (reference sequence). The CDR3 contains 14 residues when both ends are counted. CDR3 loop: CASSFPIWTSGSKG.

The rearrangement joins TRBV21-1 to TRBJ2-1; TRBD2, the table's D call, lacks a check against the DNA. TRBV21-1 corresponds to a pseudogene. This CDR3 has 16 residues. Here the CDR3 reads CASSKGFRLALHEQFF. The CDR3 DNA reads as TGTGCCAGCAGCAAAGGTTTTCGGCTAGCATTACATGAGCAGTTCTTC.

The rearrangement uses TRBV20-1 and TRBJ2-1; 14 bases line up with TRBD2. The V segment lost 3 bases and the J segment 8 bases; nucleotides outside the gene matches: 18. Germline V gene lookup returns CDR1 DFQATT and CDR2 SNEGSKA (reference sequence). This CDR3 has 19 amino acids. CDR3 in DNA: TGCAGTGCTAGTATCCGGGCCGGGGGGACTAGCGGGAGAGTATATGAGCAGTTCTTC. Translation gives CSASIRAGGTSGRVYEQFF.

The gene calls are TRBV20-1 and TRBJ2-7, with 7 bases fitting TRBD1. This CDR3 is built from 11 residues. CDR1 is DFQATT, CDR2 SNEGSKA, per germline (reference sequence). With 2 bases clipped from V and 6 bases from J, the junction kept 1 base outside the gene matches. The CDR3 protein is CSARSGGEQYF. The DNA for the CDR3 is TGCAGTGCTAGATCAGGGGGCGAGCAGTACTTC.

The chain is built from TRBV10-3 and TRBJ2-3, with 16 bases identical to TRBD2. V was clipped by 6 bases and J by 6 bases; unmatched bases: 9. The length of the CDR3 is 17 residues. The germline V gene encodes CDR1 ENHRY and CDR2 SYGVKD. The CDR3 loop reads CAIREGTSGGVFDTQYF. DNA of the CDR3: TGTGCCATCAGAGAGGGGACTAGCGGGGGGGTTTTCGATACGCAGTATTTT.

This chain uses TRBV13 with TRBJ2-1, with TRBD2 matching 11 bases. The germline V gene encodes CDR1 PRHDT and CDR2 FYEKMQ (reference sequence). This CDR3 is 15 amino acids long. J was trimmed by 4 bases and V by 4 bases; bases with no gene match: 3. CDR3 DNA sequence: TGTGCCAGCAGCTCTACTAGCGGGAGTTACAATGAGCAGTTCTTC. This translates into CASSSTSGSYNEQFF.